These 28 T cell receptor beta chains came from one sample sequenced in a study of CD8 T cells in Susac syndrome. The RNA input was roughly 0.45 to 1 ug, and it was reverse transcribed with random hexamers. TCRdb re-called the immunoSEQ multiplex PCR reads through MiXCR, storing one row per CDR3 protein. The table has 330,000 or so distinct CDR3 sequences, 65% to 90% seen once. Sequencing was done on a sample of CD8+ T cells from PBMCs. The receptor source for this set is a human donor with multiple sclerosis.

This clonotype was counted a few times. The chain recombines TRBV28 with TRBJ2-7; 15 bases match TRBD2. After removal of 5 bases from V and 3 bases from J, the junction contained 5 bases not matched to a gene. The germline CDR1 and CDR2 sequences are MDHEN and SYDVKM. CDR3 size: 16 residues. CDR3 protein: CASSPRTSGRVYEQYF. CDR3 DNA: TGTGCCAGCAGTCCGAGGACTAGCGGGAGGGTCTACGAGCAGTACTTC.

V and J are TRBV5-5 and TRBJ2-7, with D unresolved. The CDR3 is made up of 17 amino acids. Trimming took off 4 bases at V and 3 bases at J, with 23 bases between the two ends. CDR1 is SGHKS, CDR2 YYEKEE, per germline (reference sequence). Here the CDR3 DNA reads TGTGCCAGCAGCCCCGAGGCAAGCCATCCCTCCTTCTACGAGCAGTACTTC. Translation: CASSPEASHPSFYEQYF. Variable domain in full (rest from reference TRBV5-5 and TRBJ2-7): DAGVTQSPTHLIKTRGQQVTLRCSPISGHKSVSWYQQVLGQGPQFIFQYYEKEERGRGNFPDRFSARQFPNYSSELNVNALLLGDSALYLCASSPEASHPSFYEQYFGPGTRLTVT.

The chain is built from TRBV28 and TRBJ2-1; D possibly corresponds to TRBD2 (6 bases). Germline V CDR1 and CDR2: MDHEN, SYDVKM. This CDR3 comprises 16 residues. Trimming removed 2 bases at V and 8 bases at J, with 19 bases between. CDR3 sequence reads: CASSLGREPWSDEQFF. The CDR3 DNA is TGTGCCAGCAGTTTAGGGCGGGAACCCTGGTCCGATGAGCAGTTCTTC.

The V call is TRBV28, the J call TRBJ2-7, with 10 bases matching TRBD2. This CDR3 region has 15 residues. V was clipped by 4 bases and J by 0 bases; unmatched bases: 3. Germline V CDR1 and CDR2: MDHEN, SYDVKM. Written as DNA, the CDR3 is TGTGCCAGCAGTTCTTCTAGCGGGAGCTCCTACGAGCAGTACTTC. It encodes CASSSSSGSSYEQYF. Drawing the rest from reference TRBV28 and TRBJ2-7, the complete variable domain is DVKVTQSSRYLVKRTGEKVFLECVQDMDHENMFWYRQDPGLGLRLIYFSYDVKMKEKGDIPEGYSVSREKKERFSLILESASTNQTSMYLCASSSSSGSSYEQYFGPGTRLTVT.

The chain recombines TRBV15 with TRBJ1-2; D is possibly TRBD1 (6 bases). Germline lookup yields CDR1 LNHNV and CDR2 YYDKDF (reference sequence). The CDR3 is 15 amino acids. Between the trimmed V and J ends, which lost 0 bases and 5 bases, there was a span of 13 bases. In DNA, the CDR3 is TGTGCCACCAGCAGAGACAGGGGCCCGGGGTATGGCTACACCTTC. This codes for CATSRDRGPGYGYTF.

The V call is TRBV5-6, the J call TRBJ2-1; the D is unclear. This CDR3 region has 15 residues. Germline CDR1 and CDR2: SGHDT and YYEEEE. V was cut by 1 base and J by 5 bases, with 13 bases left in between. The CDR3 coding sequence is TGTGCCAGCAGCTTGTATTTTCCCCCACACAATGAGCAGTTCTTC. Protein product: CASSLYFPPHNEQFF.

The genes are TRBV4-1 and TRBJ2-1; D uncertain. CDR3 length equals 18 residues. V lost 0 bases, J lost 3 bases, and 18 bases lay in between. The germline V gene encodes CDR1 MGHRA and CDR2 YSYEKL. Here the CDR3 reads CASSQEPPVRRGYNEQFF. The CDR3 coding sequence is TGCGCCAGCAGCCAAGAGCCTCCGGTTAGGCGCGGCTACAATGAGCAGTTCTTC.

The chain carries TRBV13 and TRBJ2-7; 7 bases are a match to TRBD1. From germline, CDR1 is PRHDT and CDR2 FYEKMQ (reference sequence). This CDR3 region has 16 residues. V gave up 0 bases and J gave up 5 bases; unmatched junction bases: 10. The CDR3 loop reads CASSLGPGTVGHEQYF. For the CDR3, the DNA is TGTGCCAGCAGCTTAGGCCCTGGGACAGTCGGTCACGAGCAGTACTTC.

The rearrangement links TRBV7-9 to TRBJ2-1, with D maybe TRBD2 (5 bases). Germline CDR1 and CDR2: SEHNR and FQNEAQ (reference sequence). This CDR3 is built from 14 residues. The ends were cut back, 1 base at V and 4 bases at J, with 8 bases in the middle. This CDR3 is CASSLVSGYNEQFF. The CDR3 DNA reads as TGTGCCAGCAGCTTAGTATCGGGGTACAATGAGCAGTTCTTC.

This clonotype was counted between two and nine times. The rearrangement joins TRBV28 to TRBJ1-2; D gene ambiguous. The CDR3 consists of 14 residues. The germline V gene encodes CDR1 MDHEN and CDR2 SYDVKM. V was clipped by 4 bases and J by 4 bases, with 13 bases between them. The CDR3 coding sequence is TGTGCCAGCAGTTGGACGGAACTTAGCTATGGCTACACCTTC. Residues: CASSWTELSYGYTF.

The rearrangement links TRBV29-1 to TRBJ2-1, with TRBD1 matching 10 bases. With 6 bases clipped from V and 8 bases from J, the junction kept 10 bases outside the gene matches. The CDR3 spans 14 residues. Looked up from germline, CDR1 is SQVTM and CDR2 is ANQGSEA. The DNA for the CDR3 is TGCAGCGTATCTACCGGGACAGGGGTAGATGAGCAGTTCTTC. This codes for CSVSTGTGVDEQFF.

The V call is TRBV29-1, the J call TRBJ1-1; unclear D gene. Per the germline V gene, CDR1 is SQVTM and CDR2 is ANQGSEA. CDR3 size: 11 residues. Trimming shortened V by 7 bases and J by 3 bases, and 9 bases separated the two germline ends. The CDR3 DNA follows: TGCAGCGCAAACCGGGACACTGAAGCTTTCTTT. This translates into CSANRDTEAFF.

J is TRBJ1-2 and V is TRBV7-9; possibly TRBD1 for D (5 bases). The germline V gene encodes CDR1 SEHNR and CDR2 FQNEAQ (reference sequence). The length of the CDR3 is 13 residues. V was cut by 7 bases and J by 0 bases, with 9 bases left in between. The CDR3 coding sequence is TGTGCCAGCATCCCGACAGCTAACTATGGCTACACCTTC. It translates to CASIPTANYGYTF.

This chain links TRBV9 with TRBJ1-1; D gene ambiguous. This CDR3 spans 15 amino acids. The germline V gene has CDR1 SGDLS and CDR2 YYNGEE. V was pared by 4 bases and J by 1 base, with 14 bases between. The CDR3 nucleotides are TGTGCCAGCAGCCTCTCCAGTGGAGCGAACACTGAAGCTTTCTTT. As protein: CASSLSSGANTEAFF.

This clonotype appeared once. This sequence joins TRBV4-3 and TRBJ1-4, with D uncertain. The CDR3 is 15 residues long. Germline assignment: CDR1 LGHNA and CDR2 YSLEER. V dropped 0 bases and J dropped 4 bases, with 9 bases sitting between them. The CDR3 spells CASSQDRSFNEKLFF. In nucleotides, the CDR3 is TGCGCCAGCAGCCAAGACAGGTCCTTTAATGAAAAACTGTTTTTT.

The chain links TRBV25-1 to TRBJ2-1, with 7 bases aligning to TRBD2. This CDR3 is 14 amino acids long. Germline V gene data show CDR1 as MGHDK and CDR2 as SYGVNS. Losses at the gene ends were 3 bases for V and 2 bases for J; bases not matched to a gene: 1. The CDR3 protein is CASSDGTTYNEQFF. The CDR3 nucleotides are TGTGCCAGCAGTGACGGGACTACCTACAATGAGCAGTTCTTC.

The CDR3, as DNA: TGTGCCAGCAGCGTGACAGGGTCCCACGAGCAGTACTTC. Amino acid sequence: CASSVTGSHEQYF. The chain couples TRBV9 to TRBJ2-7; 7 nucleotides line up with TRBD1. Trimming took 2 bases from V and 5 from J; bases not matched to a gene: 4. The CDR3 spans 13 residues. CDR1 and CDR2 (germline): SGDLS, YYNGEE.

This chain connects TRBV5-1 to TRBJ2-7; tentative D call: TRBD1 (6 bases). CDR3 length equals 14 residues. Trimming removed 2 bases from V and 1 base from J, with 10 bases in between. Germline V gives CDR1 SGHRS, CDR2 YFSETQ. The CDR3 bases are TGCGCCAGCAGCTTCGTCACAGGGTCCTACGAGCAGTACTTC. Protein sequence: CASSFVTGSYEQYF. Full variable domain (remainder filled in from reference TRBV5-1 and TRBJ2-7): KAGVTQTPRYLIKTRGQQVTLSCSPISGHRSVSWYQQTPGQGLQFLFEYFSETQRNKGNFPGRFSGRQFSNSRSEMNVSTLELGDSALYLCASSFVTGSYEQYFGPGTRLTVT.

The J gene is TRBJ2-1, the V gene TRBV27, with 11 nucleotides matching TRBD2. CDR1 is MNHEY, CDR2 SMNVEV, per germline (reference sequence). With 5 bases clipped from V and 1 base from J, the junction kept 10 bases outside the gene matches. The CDR3 spans 18 residues. The CDR3 sequence is CASSDGLAGWGSYNEQFF. CDR3 bases: TGTGCCAGCAGTGACGGACTAGCGGGTTGGGGTTCCTACAATGAGCAGTTCTTC.

The rearrangement links TRBV6-2 or TRBV6-3 to TRBJ2-1, with D maybe TRBD2 (6 bases). Deletions cut 2 bases from V and 9 bases from J, with 20 bases between. Germline CDR1 MNHEY, CDR2 SVGEGT. This CDR3 comprises 16 residues. The CDR3 region is CASSYEVAELSLEQFF. CDR3 sequence (DNA): TGTGCCAGCAGTTACGAGGTAGCGGAACTGAGTCTTGAGCAGTTCTTC.

V and J are TRBV4-3 and TRBJ2-1; perhaps TRBD2 as D (5 bases). Germline CDR1 and CDR2: LGHNA and YSLEER. The CDR3 runs 14 residues. The ends were cut back, 1 base at V and 6 bases at J, with 10 bases in the middle. The CDR3, as DNA: TGCGCCAGCAGCCAAGGGATTAGCGCCAATGAGCAGTTCTTC. Amino acid sequence: CASSQGISANEQFF.

The DNA of the CDR3 is TGTGCCAGCAGCTCCGGGACAGACTACACCTTC. As protein: CASSSGTDYTF. This chain links TRBV7-8 with TRBJ1-2; TRBD1 matches 7 bases. The germline V gene encodes CDR1 SGHVS and CDR2 FQNEAQ. The CDR3 contains 11 residues. V trimming: 4 bases; J trimming: 10 bases; junction bases outside the gene matches: 3.

This chain uses TRBV7-9 with TRBJ2-2; either TRBD1 or TRBD2 may fit D (5 bases each). V gave up 5 bases and J gave up 7 bases, with 23 bases separating them. Germline CDR1 is SEHNR and CDR2 is FQNEAQ (reference sequence). The CDR3 covers 17 residues. The CDR3 DNA reads as TGTGCCAGCAGCCCCGTCGGGACGGCACTTTGGGGCGGGGAGCTGTTTTTT. Translated, it gives CASSPVGTALWGGELFF.

The V and J genes are TRBV7-9 and TRBJ1-1; D gene unclear. The CDR3 runs 14 residues. From germline, CDR1 is SEHNR and CDR2 FQNEAQ (reference sequence). Trimming shortened V by 1 base and J by 3 bases, and 9 bases separated the two germline ends. The CDR3 protein is CASSLDSGYTEAFF. The CDR3 DNA reads TGTGCCAGCAGCTTAGATTCGGGTTACACTGAAGCTTTCTTT.

CDR3 bases: TGTGCCAGCAGTTCATTTAGCGGGAGTACCTACGAGCAGTACTTC. Translation gives CASSSFSGSTYEQYF. This sequence joins TRBV6-2 or TRBV6-3 and TRBJ2-7; 9 bases are shared with TRBD2. The CDR3 sequence is 15 residues long. Per the germline V gene, CDR1 is MNHEY and CDR2 is SVGEGT. V gave up 4 bases and J gave up 2 bases; unmatched junction bases: 6.

The V call is TRBV6-5, the J call TRBJ2-1; 9 bases are shared with TRBD2. The CDR3 length is 17 residues. Germline CDR1 and CDR2: MNHEY and SVGAGI. Trimming took 1 base from V and 0 from J; bases not matched to a gene: 4. CDR3 loop: CASSYFQTSGSYNEQFF. The CDR3 DNA is TGTGCCAGCAGTTACTTTCAGACTAGCGGCTCCTACAATGAGCAGTTCTTC.

The chain has TRBV4-3 and TRBJ2-1, with unresolved D. Germline V gives CDR1 LGHNA, CDR2 YSLEER. The V gene lost 5 bases and the J gene lost 6 bases, with 14 bases spanning the gap. The CDR3 length is 14 residues. The CDR3 DNA is TGCGCCAGCAGCGGCATCGACTCTGCCAATGAGCAGTTCTTC. Its protein product is CASSGIDSANEQFF.

The chain joins TRBV19 to TRBJ1-1; D remains ambiguous. In germline, CDR1 is LNHDA, CDR2 SQIVND (reference sequence). The CDR3 contains 12 residues. Between the trimmed V and J ends, which lost 7 bases and 1 base, there was a span of 7 bases. CDR3 bases: TGTGCCAGTAACGAGGGGAACACTGAAGCTTTCTTT. It encodes CASNEGNTEAFF.